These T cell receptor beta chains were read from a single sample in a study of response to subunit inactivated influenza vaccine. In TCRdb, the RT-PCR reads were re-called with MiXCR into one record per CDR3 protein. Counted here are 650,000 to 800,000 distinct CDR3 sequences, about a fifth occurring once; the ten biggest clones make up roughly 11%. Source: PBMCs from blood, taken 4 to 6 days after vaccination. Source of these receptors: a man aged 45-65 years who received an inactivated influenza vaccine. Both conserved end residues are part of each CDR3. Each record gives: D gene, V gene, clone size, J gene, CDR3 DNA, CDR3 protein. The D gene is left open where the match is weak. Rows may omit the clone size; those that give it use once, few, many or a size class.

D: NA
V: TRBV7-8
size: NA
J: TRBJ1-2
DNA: TGTGCCAGCAGCCCAAGGAGGGTAGTACCCTATGGCTACACCTTC
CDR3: CASSPRRVVPYGYTF

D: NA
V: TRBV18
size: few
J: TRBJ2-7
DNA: TGTGCCAGCTCACCGTCCTCATTGTCCTCCTACGAGCAGTACTTC
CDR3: CASSPSSLSSYEQYF

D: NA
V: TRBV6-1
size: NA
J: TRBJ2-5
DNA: TGTGCCAGCAGCCTGTGGAGGGAACCCCAAGAGACCCAGTACTTC
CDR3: CASSLWREPQETQYF

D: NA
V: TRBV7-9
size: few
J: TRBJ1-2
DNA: TGTGCCAGTCGGCAGGACTTATATAGAGGCTACACCTTC
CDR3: CASRQDLYRGYTF

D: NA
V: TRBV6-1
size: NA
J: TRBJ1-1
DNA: TGTGCCAGCAGGGCCAGGAGGACGCACACTGAAGCTTTCTTT
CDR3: CASRARRTHTEAFF

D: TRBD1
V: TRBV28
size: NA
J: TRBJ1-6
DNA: TGTGCCAGTTCCTTTCCGGGACAGAATAATTCACCCCTCCACTTT
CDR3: CASSFPGQNNSPLHF

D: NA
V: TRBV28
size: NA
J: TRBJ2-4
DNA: TGTGCCAGCAGTGTAAAGGACTGGGTAGCCAAAAACATTCAGTACTTC
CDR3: CASSVKDWVAKNIQYF

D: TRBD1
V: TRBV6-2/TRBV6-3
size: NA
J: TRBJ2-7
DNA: TGTGCCAGCAGTTATTGGGGGACAGATATCTACGAGCAGTACTTC
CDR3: CASSYWGTDIYEQYF

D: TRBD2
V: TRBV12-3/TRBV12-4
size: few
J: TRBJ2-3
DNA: TGTGCCAGCAGTTTGACTAGCGGGGGGGTTAGCACAGATACGCAGTATTTT
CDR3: CASSLTSGGVSTDTQYF

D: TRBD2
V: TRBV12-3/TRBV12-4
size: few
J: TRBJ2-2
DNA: TGTGCCAGCAGTTTCGGCGGGGGGGCCGGGGAGCTGTTTTTT
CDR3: CASSFGGGAGELFF

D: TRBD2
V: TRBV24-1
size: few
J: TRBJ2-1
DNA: TGTGCCACCGGGGGGGAGGGCCATGGTGAGCAGTTCTTC
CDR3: CATGGEGHGEQFF

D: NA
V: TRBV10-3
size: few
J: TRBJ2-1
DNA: TGTGCCATCAGCTTGGACACTCTTGCGCAGTTCTTC
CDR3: CAISLDTLAQFF

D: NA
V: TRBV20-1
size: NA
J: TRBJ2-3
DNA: TGCAGTGCTAGCCGGGGGCCCGTAGATACGCAGTATTTT
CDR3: CSASRGPVDTQYF

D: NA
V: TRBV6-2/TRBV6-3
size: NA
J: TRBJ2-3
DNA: TGTGCCAGCAGTTCCCTCCAAGCAGATACGCAGTATTTT
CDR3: CASSSLQADTQYF

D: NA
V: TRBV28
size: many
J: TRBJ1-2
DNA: TGTGCCAGCAGTTTACAGGGGATCAGTTCCTATGGCTACACCTTC
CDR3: CASSLQGISSYGYTF

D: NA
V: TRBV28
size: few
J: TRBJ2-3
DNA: TGTGCCAGCAGTTTAAAAGCCCCAGATACGCAGTATTTT
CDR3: CASSLKAPDTQYF

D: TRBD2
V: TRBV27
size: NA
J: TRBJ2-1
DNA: TGTGCCAGCATGTTAGCGGGGGGGTCCTACAATGAGCAGTTCTTC
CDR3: CASMLAGGSYNEQFF

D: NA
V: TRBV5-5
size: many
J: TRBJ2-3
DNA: TGTGCCAGCAGCTCGGAGAACACAGATACGCAGTATTTT
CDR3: CASSSENTDTQYF

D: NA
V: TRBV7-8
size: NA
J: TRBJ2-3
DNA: TGTGCCAGCAGCTTAGTCGGGGGCGGCGTAGATACGCAGTATTTT
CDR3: CASSLVGGGVDTQYF

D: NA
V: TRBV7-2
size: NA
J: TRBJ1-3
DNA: TGTGCCAGCAGCTTTTCCGACTCTGGAAACACCATATATTTT
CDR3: CASSFSDSGNTIYF

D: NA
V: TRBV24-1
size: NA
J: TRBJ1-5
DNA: TGTGCCACCAGTGAGGCTGGGCTGAATCAGCCCCAGCATTTT
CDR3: CATSEAGLNQPQHF

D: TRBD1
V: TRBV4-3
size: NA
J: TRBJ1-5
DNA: TGCGCCAGCAGCCAAGATAGGGCAGGGGGCAGGCAGCCCCAGCATTTT
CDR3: CASSQDRAGGRQPQHF

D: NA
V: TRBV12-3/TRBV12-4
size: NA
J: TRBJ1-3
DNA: TGTGCCAGCAGCTCGGACCGGTACTCTGGAAACACCATATATTTT
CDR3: CASSSDRYSGNTIYF

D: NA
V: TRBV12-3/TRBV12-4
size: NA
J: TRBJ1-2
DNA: TGTGCCAGCAGTTTTATGGTGTCAGCCTATGGCTACACCTTC
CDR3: CASSFMVSAYGYTF

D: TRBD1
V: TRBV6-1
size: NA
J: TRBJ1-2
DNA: TGTGCCAGCAACCAACAGGGGGGAAACTATGGCTACACCTTC
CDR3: CASNQQGGNYGYTF

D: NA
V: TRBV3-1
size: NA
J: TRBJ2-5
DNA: TGTGCCTGCAGCTTGGATACCATCCGGGACTCGGAAGAGACCCAGTACTTC
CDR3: CACSLDTIRDSEETQYF

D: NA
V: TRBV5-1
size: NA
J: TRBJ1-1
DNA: TGCGCCAGCAGCTTGGTACCCCTCAGTGAGGAGTTGAACACTGAAGCTTTCTTT
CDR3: CASSLVPLSEELNTEAFF

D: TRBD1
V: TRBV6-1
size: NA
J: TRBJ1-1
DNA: TGTGCCAGCTTGGGGGGGGACAGGGGCACTGAAGCTTTCTTT
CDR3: CASLGGDRGTEAFF

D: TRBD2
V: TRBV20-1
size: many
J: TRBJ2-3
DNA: TGCAGTGCTAGAGGGGGTAGCGGGAGCACAGATACGCAGTATTTT
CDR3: CSARGGSGSTDTQYF

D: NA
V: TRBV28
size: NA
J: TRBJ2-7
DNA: TGTGCCAGCAGTTTATACCGGACATCCGAGCAGTACTTC
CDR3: CASSLYRTSEQYF

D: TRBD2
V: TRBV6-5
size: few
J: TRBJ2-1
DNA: TGTGCCAGCAGTTATCTTCGGGGTAGCGGGGGCCTGAACAATGAGCAGTTCTTC
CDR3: CASSYLRGSGGLNNEQFF

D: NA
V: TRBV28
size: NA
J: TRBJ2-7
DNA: TGTGCCAGCAGTTCGGGGGAGCAGTACTTC
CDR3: CASSSGEQYF

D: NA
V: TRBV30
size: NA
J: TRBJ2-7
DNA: TGTGCCTGGAGTACAGGACTATCCTACGAGCAGTACTTC
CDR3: CAWSTGLSYEQYF

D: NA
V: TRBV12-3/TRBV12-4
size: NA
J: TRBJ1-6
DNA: TGTGCCAGCAGTTTGGGGCGACTGGGCAAATCACCCCTCCACTTT
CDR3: CASSLGRLGKSPLHF

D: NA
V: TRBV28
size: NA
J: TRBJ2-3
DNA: TGTGCCAGCAGTTCCCAGACATTATTCGCTGGCACAGATACGCAGTATTTT
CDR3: CASSSQTLFAGTDTQYF

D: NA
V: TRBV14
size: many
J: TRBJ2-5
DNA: TGTGCCAGCAGCCAAGTACGGACCCAGTACTTC
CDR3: CASSQVRTQYF

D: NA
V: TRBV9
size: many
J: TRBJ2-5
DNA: TGTGCCAGCAGCGTAGGGGCAAAGGGAGGAGAGACCCAGTACTTC
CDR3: CASSVGAKGGETQYF

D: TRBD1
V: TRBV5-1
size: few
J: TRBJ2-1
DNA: TGCGCCAGCAGCTTGTCCCAGGGGGCGGTCAATGAGCAGTTCTTC
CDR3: CASSLSQGAVNEQFF

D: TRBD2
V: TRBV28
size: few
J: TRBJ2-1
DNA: TGTGCCAGCACCCTTACTAGCGGGAGTAGAGACTACAATGAGCAGTTCTTC
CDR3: CASTLTSGSRDYNEQFF

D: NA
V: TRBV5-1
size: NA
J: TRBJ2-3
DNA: TGCGCCAGCAGCTTAGTCGGGGCGGGGAGCACAGATACGCAGTATTTT
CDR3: CASSLVGAGSTDTQYF

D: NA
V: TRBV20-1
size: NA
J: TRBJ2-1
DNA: TGCAGTCCCGGGGGGCGGACAAGGGGCTACAATGAGCAGTTCTTC
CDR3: CSPGGRTRGYNEQFF

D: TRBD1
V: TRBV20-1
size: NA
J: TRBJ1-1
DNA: TGCAGTGCAATTAAAGACAGGGGGGCTGAAGCTTTCTTT
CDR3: CSAIKDRGAEAFF

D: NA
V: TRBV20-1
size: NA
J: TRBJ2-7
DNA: TGCAGTGCCCGACAGGCGGATAGTTACTACGAGCAGTACTTC
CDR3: CSARQADSYYEQYF

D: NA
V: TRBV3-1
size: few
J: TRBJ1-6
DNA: TGTGCCAGCAGAACCCCGGGGGCACCCCTCCACTTT
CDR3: CASRTPGAPLHF

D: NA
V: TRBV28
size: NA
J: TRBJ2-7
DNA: TGTGCCAGCAGCGTGAAAGGCTACGAGCAGTACTTC
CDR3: CASSVKGYEQYF